One sample yielded the 27 T cell receptor beta chains listed below, sequenced in a study of shared clonotypes between healthy human individuals. The data were produced by immunoSEQ multiplex PCR, yet TCRdb's version contains in-frame clones alone and is incomplete. The sample lists about 2.1 million clones; over 85% were seen once. Terminally differentiated effector memory CD45RA+ cells were left out of the naive CD8 fraction, which was CD45RO-negative and positively selected for CCR7. Sequenced input: naive CD8+ T cells from PBMCs. The receptor set was obtained from a man between 18 and 35 years old in good health. Some clones in this sample may be carry-over from other donors' samples.

The chain combines TRBV5-6 with TRBJ1-2; TRBD1 might be the D (6 bases). Germline-derived CDR1 and CDR2 are SGHDT and YYEEEE. Trimming shortened V by 4 bases and J by 4 bases, and 17 bases separated the two germline ends. The CDR3 has 15 amino acids. The CDR3 coding sequence is TGTGCCAGCAGCGAACTACCAGGGGAGGTCTATGGCTACACCTTC. This encodes CASSELPGEVYGYTF.

The rearrangement uses TRBV6-1 and TRBJ2-2, with no clear D. The V and J ends lost 2 bases and 7 bases respectively, with 14 bases between them. CDR3 length: 15 amino acids. CDR1 is MNHNS, CDR2 SASEGT, per germline. The CDR3 spells CASSELRFSLGELFF. As DNA, the CDR3 is TGTGCCAGCAGTGAATTGAGGTTTAGCCTCGGGGAGCTGTTTTTT.

V usage is TRBV29-1 and J usage is TRBJ2-3; D may be TRBD2 (7 bases). Looked up from germline, CDR1 is SQVTM and CDR2 is ANQGSEA. This CDR3 has 15 amino acids. Trimming left V 6 bases short and J 0 bases short, with 16 bases between. The CDR3 spells CSVEWGGQSTDTQYF. DNA for the CDR3: TGCAGCGTGGAATGGGGGGGCCAAAGCACAGATACGCAGTATTTT.

The CDR3 region has the DNA TGCGCCACCTCCCGATACGAGCAGTACTTC. Translated: CATSRYEQYF. The chain links TRBV10-1 to TRBJ2-7; D remains ambiguous. Between the trimmed V and J ends, which lost 10 bases and 4 bases, there was a span of 8 bases. Germline V gene data show CDR1 as WNHNN and CDR2 as SYGVQD (reference sequence). This CDR3 comprises 10 residues.

The V call is TRBV28, the J call TRBJ1-2; no clear D gene. Germline V gene data show CDR1 as MDHEN and CDR2 as SYDVKM. V was cut by 7 bases and J by 0 bases, with 15 bases left in between. CDR3 length: 15 amino acids. The CDR3 region is CASTRGRFSNYGYTF. CDR3 bases: TGTGCCAGCACCAGAGGCAGGTTCTCTAACTATGGCTACACCTTC.

The genes are TRBV4-1 and TRBJ2-7; D is possibly TRBD2 (6 bases). This CDR3 spans 16 amino acids. Deletions cut 0 bases from V and 7 bases from J, with 19 bases between. CDR1 MGHRA and CDR2 YSYEKL come from the germline V gene. This CDR3 is CASSQDPGRQTGEQYF. The CDR3 region has the DNA TGCGCCAGCAGCCAAGACCCGGGGAGGCAAACGGGGGAGCAGTACTTC.

The chain links TRBV7-6 to TRBJ2-2, with D possibly TRBD1 on 6 matching bases. CDR3 length: 15 residues. The germline gives CDR1 SGHVS, CDR2 FNYEAQ. V was clipped by 5 bases and J by 6 bases, with 16 bases between them. The CDR3 region has the DNA TGTGCCAGCAGCCGATTACTCAGGGGCGCCGGGGAGCTGTTTTTT. It encodes CASSRLLRGAGELFF.

The chain combines TRBV6-6 with TRBJ1-1; D gene uncertain. CDR1 is MNHNY, CDR2 SVGAGI, per germline (reference sequence). Trimming pared 8 bases from V and 0 bases from J, leaving 7 bases between. CDR3 length: 12 amino acids. CDR3 bases: TGTGCCAGCGGGGAGATGAACACTGAAGCTTTCTTT. It is translated as CASGEMNTEAFF.

The chain recombines TRBV28 with TRBJ2-7, with 11 bases lining up with TRBD2. Trimming removed 7 bases from V and 4 bases from J; junction bases left unmatched: 9. The germline V gene has CDR1 MDHEN and CDR2 SYDVKM. This CDR3 has 15 residues. The CDR3, as DNA: TGTGCCAGCACCGAGCCGGGACTAGCGGAGTACGAGCAGTACTTC. Amino acids: CASTEPGLAEYEQYF.

The chain carries TRBV2 and TRBJ1-4; 8 bases map to TRBD1. Germline lookup yields CDR1 SNHLY and CDR2 FYNNEI. V was pared by 1 base and J by 8 bases, with 6 bases of the junction left unmatched. The CDR3 is made up of 15 amino acids. CDR3 in DNA: TGTGCCAGCAGTGAAGTGCAGGGGGCTTCGGAAAAACTGTTTTTT. It is translated as CASSEVQGASEKLFF.

The chain has TRBV9 and TRBJ2-2; TRBD2 agrees at 10 bases. With 0 bases clipped from V and 3 bases from J, the junction kept 5 bases outside the gene matches. Germline V CDR1 and CDR2: SGDLS, YYNGEE. The CDR3 is 17 amino acids. CDR3 protein: CASSVGPSGGYTGELFF. In nucleotides, the CDR3 is TGTGCCAGCAGCGTAGGCCCTAGCGGGGGATACACCGGGGAGCTGTTTTTT.

This chain connects TRBV28 to TRBJ2-7, with 11 nucleotides matching TRBD2. The trim removed 3 bases at V and 3 bases at J, leaving 1 base unmatched. The CDR3 consists of 14 residues. Germline values: CDR1 MDHEN, CDR2 SYDVKM. This CDR3 reads CASSLTSGVYEQYF. CDR3 nucleotide sequence: TGTGCCAGCAGTTTGACTAGCGGGGTCTACGAGCAGTACTTC.

This clone showed up just a few times. The chain has TRBV6-1 and TRBJ1-2, with D unclear. This CDR3 has 12 amino acids. Germline V gives CDR1 MNHNS, CDR2 SASEGT. The V and J ends lost 5 bases and 7 bases respectively, with 11 bases between them. CDR3 DNA sequence: TGTGCCAGCAGTAAAACAGATTCTGGCTACACCTTC. It is translated as CASSKTDSGYTF.

The gene calls are TRBV5-1 and TRBJ2-1; the D gene is possibly TRBD1 (6 bases). The germline V gene has CDR1 SGHRS and CDR2 YFSETQ. The length of the CDR3 is 15 residues. Trimming took off 0 bases at V and 6 bases at J, with 13 bases between the two ends. CDR3 in amino acids: CASSLDGTFPNEQFF. In nucleotides, the CDR3 is TGCGCCAGCAGCTTGGATGGGACATTCCCCAATGAGCAGTTCTTC.

J is TRBJ2-1 and V is TRBV6-6; D gene ambiguous. CDR1 and CDR2 (germline): MNHNY, SVGAGI (reference sequence). Trimming cost V 3 bases and J 0 bases, with 6 bases left between them. This CDR3 is 14 amino acids long. As DNA, the CDR3 is TGTGCCAGCAGTTATAGAGACTCCTACAATGAGCAGTTCTTC. This translates into CASSYRDSYNEQFF.

The V and J genes are TRBV28 and TRBJ1-4; 9 nucleotides align to TRBD1. CDR1 and CDR2 (germline): MDHEN, SYDVKM. V lost 4 bases to trimming and J lost 4 bases; unmatched junction nucleotides: 10. The CDR3 is made up of 17 amino acids. The CDR3 region has the DNA TGTGCCAGCAGTTCCGGGACAGGGTTGTACGGTAATGAAAAACTGTTTTTT. Protein product: CASSSGTGLYGNEKLFF. The full variable domain, with the rest looked up from reference TRBV28 and TRBJ1-4, is DVKVTQSSRYLVKRTGEKVFLECVQDMDHENMFWYRQDPGLGLRLIYFSYDVKMKEKGDIPEGYSVSREKKERFSLILESASTNQTSMYLCASSSGTGLYGNEKLFFGSGTQLSVL.

The chain is built from TRBV25-1 and TRBJ2-1, with TRBD1 identical over 8 bases. This CDR3 has 17 amino acids. The V gene's germline CDR1 is MGHDK and CDR2 SYGVNS. J was trimmed by 0 bases and V by 4 bases; bases with no gene match: 8. CDR3 sequence (DNA): TGTGCCAGCAGTGGGGTAGACAGGGGAAACTCCTACAATGAGCAGTTCTTC. This translates into CASSGVDRGNSYNEQFF.

The genes are TRBV27 and TRBJ1-5; possible D gene TRBD1, 6 bases. CDR3 length: 14 amino acids. Germline assignment: CDR1 MNHEY and CDR2 SMNVEV (reference sequence). V lost 5 bases and J lost 6, with 14 bases in between. The CDR3 DNA follows: TGTGCCAGCAGTCGCCGAGGGGGGGTTCAGCCCCAGCATTTT. It yields the protein CASSRRGGVQPQHF.

This chain connects TRBV2 to TRBJ2-7; D gene unclear. Germline V gives CDR1 SNHLY, CDR2 FYNNEI. The CDR3 loop spans 14 amino acids. V lost 7 bases and J 2 bases, leaving 15 bases between the germline ends. The CDR3 loop reads CASTDMVGAYEQYF. In nucleotides, the CDR3 is TGTGCCAGCACCGACATGGTGGGCGCCTACGAGCAGTACTTC.

The rearrangement links TRBV13 to TRBJ2-7, with 10 bases matching TRBD2. The CDR3 totals 15 residues. Germline loops: CDR1 PRHDT, CDR2 FYEKMQ (reference sequence). Trimming took 1 base from V and 6 from J; bases not matched to a gene: 6. CDR3 DNA: TGTGCCAGCAGCTTAGAGGCTAGCGGGGGTGCCGAGCAGTACTTC. Translated, it gives CASSLEASGGAEQYF.

This chain joins TRBV5-1 and TRBJ2-7; D is undetermined. V was shortened by 4 bases and J by 3 bases, with 14 bases between the two germline ends. The CDR3 has 14 residues. Germline loops: CDR1 SGHRS, CDR2 YFSETQ. The CDR3 DNA reads as TGCGCCAGCAGCCAAGGCGGCCTCCGCTACGAGCAGTACTTC. Protein sequence: CASSQGGLRYEQYF.

The chain links TRBV19 to TRBJ1-1; weak D call: TRBD1 (6 bases). The CDR3 extends over 13 amino acids. Trimming cost V 5 bases and J 5 bases, with 12 bases left between them. Germline V CDR1 and CDR2: LNHDA, SQIVND (reference sequence). CDR3 nucleotides: TGTGCCAGTAGTGCCGCAGGGGTAACTGAAGCTTTCTTT. Its protein product is CASSAAGVTEAFF.

The chain has TRBV27 and TRBJ1-2; possible D gene TRBD1, 5 bases. The V gene's germline CDR1 is MNHEY and CDR2 SMNVEV (reference sequence). The V end lost 2 bases, the J end lost 4 bases, and 11 bases lay between the germline ends. This CDR3 has 14 amino acids. CDR3 sequence: CASSLGSGAYGYTF. As DNA, the CDR3 is TGTGCCAGCAGTTTAGGGTCCGGGGCCTATGGCTACACCTTC.

J is TRBJ2-3 and V is TRBV6-1; TRBD1 or TRBD2 may be the D gene (6 bases each). With 4 bases removed from V and 12 bases from J, the gap between germline ends came to 17 bases. This CDR3 has 13 residues. Germline assignment: CDR1 MNHNS and CDR2 SASEGT. CDR3 protein: CASSGPPRGEQYF. The CDR3 nucleotides read TGTGCCAGCAGTGGCCCCCCTAGGGGGGAACAGTATTTT.

The chain is built from TRBV27 and TRBJ2-5; TRBD2 might be the D (6 bases). Trimming took off 4 bases at V and 0 bases at J, with 12 bases between the two ends. CDR1 and CDR2 (germline): MNHEY, SMNVEV (reference sequence). The CDR3 covers 15 residues. CDR3 sequence reads: CASSSTTGDQETQYF. The CDR3 bases are TGTGCCAGCAGTTCCACGACGGGGGACCAAGAGACCCAGTACTTC.

As concerns this clone: This sample also contains other DNA sequences that code for the same CDR3. This sequence joins TRBV27 and TRBJ2-6; D is unclear. Per the germline V gene, CDR1 is MNHEY and CDR2 is SMNVEV (reference sequence). The CDR3 is 16 amino acids. V lost 0 bases to trimming and J lost 0 bases, with 6 bases between them. The CDR3, as DNA: TGTGCCAGCAGTTTATCCCCTGGCTCTGGGGCCAACGTCCTGACTTTC. Residues: CASSLSPGSGANVLTF.

V and J are TRBV6-1 and TRBJ2-4; D gene unclear. Deletions cut 0 bases from V and 2 bases from J, with 5 bases between. Germline loops: CDR1 MNHNS, CDR2 SASEGT. The CDR3 has 14 residues. Here the CDR3 reads CASSEAYSKNIQYF. The CDR3, as DNA: TGTGCCAGCAGTGAAGCCTACTCCAAAAACATTCAGTACTTC.